This T cell receptor beta chain originates from a study of naive and memory T cell subsets. Study-level results: A few larger clonotypes appeared in naive repertoires, especially CD8, possibly memory cells re-expressing CD45RA.

The length of the CDR3 is 15 residues. The V and J ends lost 7 bases and 7 bases, in that order; junction bases with no gene match: 12. Germline CDR1 is MDHEN and CDR2 is SYDVKM. This clonotype was observed a handful of times. Antigen specificity is unknown. Two oligonucleotides, mixed equimolar, formed the beta constant-region primer covering TRBC1 and TRBC2. Nested alpha and beta constant-region primers with the SP2 primer drove four PCR rounds on ligated cDNA. One entry per CDR3 protein results from TCRdb running MiXCR on the UMI-ligation and nested PCR reads. Of about 160,000 distinct CDR3 sequences listed, roughly 20% are singletons.

This receptor was identified in a human donor in good health. Material for sequencing was naive CD4+ T cells from blood. V usage is TRBV28 and J usage is TRBJ2-1, with 8 positions matching TRBD2. The CDR3: CASTERGTRLNEQFF. The CDR3, as DNA: TGTGCCAGCACCGAAAGGGGGACTAGGTTAAATGAGCAGTTCTTC.